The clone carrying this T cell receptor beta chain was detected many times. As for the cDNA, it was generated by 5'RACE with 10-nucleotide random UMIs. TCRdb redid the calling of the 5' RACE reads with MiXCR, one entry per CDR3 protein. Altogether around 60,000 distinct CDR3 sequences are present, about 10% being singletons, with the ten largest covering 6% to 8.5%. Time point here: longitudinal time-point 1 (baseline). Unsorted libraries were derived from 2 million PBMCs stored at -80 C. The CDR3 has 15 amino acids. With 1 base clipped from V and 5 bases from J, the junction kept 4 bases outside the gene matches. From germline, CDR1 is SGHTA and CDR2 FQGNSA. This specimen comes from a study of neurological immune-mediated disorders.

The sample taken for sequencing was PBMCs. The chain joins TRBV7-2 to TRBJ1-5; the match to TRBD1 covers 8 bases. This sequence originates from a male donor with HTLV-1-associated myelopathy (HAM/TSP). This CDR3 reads CASSLVGTGHQPQHF. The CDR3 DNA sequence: TGTGCCAGCAGCTTAGTGGGGACAGGCCATCAGCCCCAGCATTTT.